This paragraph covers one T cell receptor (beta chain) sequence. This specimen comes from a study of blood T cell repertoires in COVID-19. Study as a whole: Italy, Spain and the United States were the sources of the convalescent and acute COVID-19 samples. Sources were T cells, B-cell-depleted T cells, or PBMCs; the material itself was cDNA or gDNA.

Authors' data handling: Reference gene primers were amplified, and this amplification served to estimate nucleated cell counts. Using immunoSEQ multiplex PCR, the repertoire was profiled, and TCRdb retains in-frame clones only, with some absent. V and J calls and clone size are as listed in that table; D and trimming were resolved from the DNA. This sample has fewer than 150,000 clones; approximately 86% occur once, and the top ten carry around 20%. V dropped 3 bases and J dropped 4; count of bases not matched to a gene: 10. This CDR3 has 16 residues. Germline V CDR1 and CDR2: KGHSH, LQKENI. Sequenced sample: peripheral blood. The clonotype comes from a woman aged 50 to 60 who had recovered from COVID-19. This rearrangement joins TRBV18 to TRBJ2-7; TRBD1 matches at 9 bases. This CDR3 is CASSPVLTGTGYEQYF. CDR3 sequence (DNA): TGTGCCAGCTCACCGGTCTTAACCGGGACAGGGTACGAGCAGTACTTC. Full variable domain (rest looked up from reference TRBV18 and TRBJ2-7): NAGVMQNPRHLVRRRGQEARLRCSPMKGHSHVYWYRQLPEEGLKFMVYLQKENIIDESGMPKERFSAEFPKEGPSILRIQQVVRGDSAAYFCASSPVLTGTGYEQYFGPGTRLTVT.